The 25 T cell receptor beta chains in this list originate from one sample, sequenced in a study of PD-1 blockade in classical Hodgkin lymphoma. The data were produced by immunoSEQ multiplex PCR, yet TCRdb's version contains in-frame clones alone and is incomplete. Counted here are 20,000 to 25,000 clones, around 85% occurring once; the ten biggest clones make up about 3.4%. The time point is: cycle 4 day 1 (C4D1), after 6 weeks of nivolumab. The patients all showed relapse after autologous stem cell transplantation, while their brentuximab vedotin exposure varied. The authors purified CD4+ T cells from thawed PBMCs by magnetic negative selection. The sequences come from CD4+ T cells from blood, collected before the fourth cycle of nivolumab. Receptor source: a human donor with classical Hodgkin lymphoma.

The chain employs TRBV28 and TRBJ2-7; D may be TRBD1 (6 bases). The CDR3 has 14 amino acids. Germline V gives CDR1 MDHEN, CDR2 SYDVKM. Trimming left V 9 bases short and J 2 bases short, with 17 bases between. The CDR3 loop is CASCGQSIAYEQYF. CDR3 coding DNA: TGTGCCAGTTGCGGACAGAGCATTGCCTACGAGCAGTACTTC.

This clone was recorded once. V and J are TRBV5-1 and TRBJ2-4; the D gene could be TRBD1 or TRBD2 (5 bases each). The germline V gene encodes CDR1 SGHRS and CDR2 YFSETQ. V was trimmed by 4 bases and J by 0 bases, leaving 20 bases between them. The CDR3 spans 18 residues. Here the CDR3 reads CASSQFFGAYLAKNIQYF. The CDR3 region has the DNA TGCGCCAGCAGCCAATTCTTCGGGGCCTACCTAGCCAAAAACATTCAGTACTTC.

To note about this clone: One junction end disagrees with the germline gene, perhaps due to a read error. The chain links TRBV7-7 to TRBJ2-5; TRBD2 aligns across 7 bases. The CDR3 is made up of 14 amino acids. Germline V gene data show CDR1 as SSHAT and CDR2 as FNYEAQ (reference sequence). CDR3 region: CASSPGTNQETQYF. The CDR3 DNA sequence: TGTGCTAGCAGCCCCGGGACTAACCAAGAGACCCAGTACTTC.

This chain links TRBV4-2 with TRBJ2-1; D remains unclear. Germline CDR1 LGHNA, CDR2 YNFKEQ. This CDR3 contains 14 residues. V was clipped by 1 base and J by 8 bases, with 12 bases between them. CDR3 loop: CASSQAPRNDEQFF. The CDR3 DNA is TGTGCCAGCAGCCAAGCTCCACGGAACGATGAGCAGTTCTTC.

V gene TRBV7-2 combines with J gene TRBJ2-3, with 8 bases matching TRBD2. The CDR3 length is 16 residues. V dropped 2 bases and J dropped 3; count of bases not matched to a gene: 7. CDR1 is SGHTA and CDR2 is FQGNSA in the germline V gene. DNA for the CDR3: TGTGCCAGCAGCTTAAGAATAGCGGGGACAACAGATACGCAGTATTTT. It codes for CASSLRIAGTTDTQYF.

The chain combines TRBV25-1 with TRBJ1-6; no clear D. The V gene lost 4 bases and the J gene lost 5 bases, with 9 bases spanning the gap. The CDR3 consists of 14 residues. Per germline, CDR1 MGHDK and CDR2 SYGVNS. The DNA for the CDR3 is TGTGCCAGCAGTGCCAACCAGGATAATTCACCCCTCCACTTT. It translates to CASSANQDNSPLHF.

The chain employs TRBV9 and TRBJ2-5, with a tentative D call TRBD1 (5 bases). CDR1 is SGDLS and CDR2 is YYNGEE in the germline V gene. The V gene lost 0 bases and the J gene lost 4 bases, with 10 bases spanning the gap. This CDR3 has 14 residues. The chain's CDR3 is CASSVEAGRETQYF. The CDR3 DNA follows: TGTGCCAGCAGCGTAGAGGCAGGGCGAGAGACCCAGTACTTC.

V gene TRBV5-1 combines with J gene TRBJ2-5, with TRBD2 matching 8 bases. Germline values: CDR1 SGHRS, CDR2 YFSETQ. Unmatched junction bases numbered 13, after V lost 6 bases and J lost 3 bases. The CDR3 is made up of 16 amino acids. CDR3 coding DNA: TGCGCCAGCACCCGAAGGGGGGAAGCGGGGGAAGAGACCCAGTACTTC. It encodes CASTRRGEAGEETQYF. The variable domain in full, completed from reference TRBV5-1 and TRBJ2-5, reads KAGVTQTPRYLIKTRGQQVTLSCSPISGHRSVSWYQQTPGQGLQFLFEYFSETQRNKGNFPGRFSGRQFSNSRSEMNVSTLELGDSALYLCASTRRGEAGEETQYFGPGTRLLVL.

The chain carries TRBV4-3 and TRBJ2-7; D possibly corresponds to TRBD1 (6 bases). Germline CDR1 reads LGHNA; CDR2 reads YSLEER. This CDR3 has 15 residues. V was cut by 5 bases and J by 3 bases, with 17 bases left in between. This chain's CDR3 is CASSKYRDTFYEQYF. The CDR3 DNA sequence: TGCGCCAGCAGCAAATACCGGGACACCTTCTACGAGCAGTACTTC.

The chain uses TRBV27 and TRBJ2-1, with 10 bases aligning to TRBD2. J gave up 6 bases and V 5 bases, and 10 bases lay outside the gene matches. Germline loops: CDR1 MNHEY, CDR2 SMNVEV (reference sequence). The length of the CDR3 is 16 residues. The CDR3 bases are TGTGCCAGCAGTGACATCCGAAGCGGGGGGGCCAATGAGCAGTTCTTC. Its translation is CASSDIRSGGANEQFF.

V usage is TRBV7-2 and J usage is TRBJ1-5, with 7 bases lining up with TRBD1. The trim removed 5 bases at V and 4 bases at J, leaving 5 bases unmatched. CDR3 length: 14 amino acids. Germline V lookup: CDR1 SGHTA, CDR2 FQGNSA. CDR3 loop: CASSLRQGNQPQHF. CDR3 nucleotide sequence: TGTGCCAGCAGCCTCAGACAGGGAAATCAGCCCCAGCATTTT.

This clone was counted between two and nine times. The rearrangement links TRBV6-6 to TRBJ1-6; TRBD1 might be the D (6 bases). From germline, CDR1 is MNHNY and CDR2 SVGAGI (reference sequence). Trimming shortened V by 6 bases and J by 9 bases, and 15 bases separated the two germline ends. The CDR3 extends over 14 amino acids. The CDR3 here is CASSGGGQGSPLHF. The CDR3 nucleotides read TGTGCCAGCAGCGGCGGGGGGCAAGGTTCACCCCTCCACTTT.

The J gene is TRBJ1-4, the V gene TRBV4-2; no definite D call. This CDR3 is built from 15 residues. The V and J ends lost 0 bases and 5 bases respectively, with 10 bases between them. Germline-derived CDR1 and CDR2 are LGHNA and YNFKEQ. For the CDR3, the DNA is TGTGCCAGCAGCCAAGATACTGGCAGGAATGAAAAACTGTTTTTT. Translating it yields CASSQDTGRNEKLFF.

The J gene is TRBJ2-5, the V gene TRBV7-2, with D possibly being TRBD1 or TRBD2 (5 bases each). This CDR3 comprises 14 residues. Trimming left V 5 bases short and J 5 bases short, with 15 bases between. Germline-derived CDR1 and CDR2 are SGHTA and FQGNSA. CDR3 sequence: CASSVGAAGETQYF. CDR3 bases: TGTGCCAGCAGCGTCGGGGCGGCCGGGGAGACCCAGTACTTC.

The chain couples TRBV7-9 to TRBJ1-5; D is perhaps TRBD1 (5 bases). With 2 bases removed from V and 6 bases from J, the gap between germline ends came to 8 bases. Germline CDR1 reads SEHNR; CDR2 reads FQNEAQ (reference sequence). CDR3 length: 13 amino acids. CDR3 bases: TGTGCCAGCAGCTTACCCGGGGGTCAGCCCCAGCATTTT. This encodes CASSLPGGQPQHF.

The chain has TRBV7-2 and TRBJ2-5; 15 bases match TRBD2. Germline CDR1 and CDR2: SGHTA and FQGNSA. The CDR3 sequence is 18 residues long. V lost 3 bases and J lost 2; bases outside the gene matches: 7. Here the CDR3 reads CASSLRRGLAGGQETQYF. DNA for the CDR3: TGTGCCAGCAGCTTGCGCAGAGGACTAGCGGGGGGGCAAGAGACCCAGTACTTC.

The chain employs TRBV11-2 and TRBJ2-6; D is perhaps TRBD1 (6 bases). With 4 bases removed from V and 4 bases from J, the gap between germline ends came to 11 bases. Germline CDR1 and CDR2: SGHAT and FQNNGV. The CDR3 extends over 15 amino acids. CDR3: CASSYTGPGANVLTF. The CDR3 nucleotides are TGTGCCAGCAGCTATACAGGGCCCGGGGCCAACGTCCTGACTTTC.

This clone was recorded once. CDR3 nucleotide sequence: TGCGCCAGCAGCTTGGAGTACGGCGGACTACCGGTCTATGGCTACACCTTC. Its protein product is CASSLEYGGLPVYGYTF. The V gene is TRBV5-1, the J gene TRBJ1-2; D is undetermined. There are 17 residues in the CDR3. The germline V and J ends were trimmed by 0 bases and 4 bases, with 19 bases remaining between them. Germline CDR1 SGHRS, CDR2 YFSETQ.

The chain combines TRBV6-5 with TRBJ2-2; 8 nucleotides align to TRBD1. Looked up from germline, CDR1 is MNHEY and CDR2 is SVGAGI. Trimming took 5 bases from V and 5 from J; bases not matched to a gene: 7. The CDR3 length is 15 residues. In DNA form, the CDR3 reads TGTGCCAGCAGTCTATGGACAGGGTCGACCGGGGAGCTGTTTTTT. It is translated as CASSLWTGSTGELFF.

CDR3 sequence: CASSFLPSGGASSYNEQFF. For the CDR3, the DNA is TGTGCCAGCAGTTTTCTGCCTAGCGGGGGGGCCAGCTCCTACAATGAGCAGTTCTTC. This sequence joins TRBV27 and TRBJ2-1; 12 bases line up with TRBD2. The CDR3 length is 19 residues. V was clipped by 3 bases and J by 0 bases; unmatched bases: 9. Germline assignment: CDR1 MNHEY and CDR2 SMNVEV (reference sequence).

V and J are TRBV14 and TRBJ1-6; D is unclear. The ends were cut back, 1 base at V and 7 bases at J, with 8 bases in the middle. This CDR3 spans 14 amino acids. Germline assignment: CDR1 SGHDN and CDR2 FVKESK. CDR3 in amino acids: CASSQVAGNSPLHF. CDR3 nucleotides: TGTGCCAGCAGCCAAGTGGCAGGAAATTCACCCCTCCACTTT.

J is TRBJ2-7 and V is TRBV6-6, with D unclear. The CDR3 covers 14 residues. CDR1 and CDR2 from the germline V gene are MNHNY and SVGAGI (reference sequence). The V and J ends lost 5 bases and 4 bases respectively, with 15 bases between them. CDR3 nucleotides: TGTGCCAGCAGTCCTCAGGCCAGCCAGTACGAGCAGTACTTC. It translates to CASSPQASQYEQYF.

The chain employs TRBV4-2 and TRBJ2-7; possible D gene TRBD2, 6 bases. The V and J ends lost 5 bases and 3 bases respectively, with 23 bases between them. The CDR3 runs 17 residues. Germline V lookup: CDR1 LGHNA, CDR2 YNFKEQ. CDR3 coding DNA: TGTGCCAGCAGCTTCACGAAGACGGGAGCCAAAGTCTACGAGCAGTACTTC. It yields the protein CASSFTKTGAKVYEQYF.

The rearrangement joins TRBV28 to TRBJ1-1; tentatively, D is TRBD1 (5 bases). V dropped 2 bases and J dropped 5 bases, with 9 bases sitting between them. Germline-derived CDR1 and CDR2 are MDHEN and SYDVKM. This CDR3 spans 13 amino acids. The CDR3 DNA reads TGTGCCAGCAGTTTACCAGGGAGGACTGAAGCTTTCTTT. It encodes CASSLPGRTEAFF.

The chain links TRBV7-9 to TRBJ2-2; the D gene is possibly TRBD2 (5 bases). The ends were cut back, 4 bases at V and 5 bases at J, with 17 bases in the middle. CDR3 length equals 16 residues. Per the germline V gene, CDR1 is SEHNR and CDR2 is FQNEAQ (reference sequence). CDR3 coding DNA: TGTGCCAGCAGCTCGGGATCTTTGCTCCTGACCGGGGAGCTGTTTTTT. Amino acids: CASSSGSLLLTGELFF.